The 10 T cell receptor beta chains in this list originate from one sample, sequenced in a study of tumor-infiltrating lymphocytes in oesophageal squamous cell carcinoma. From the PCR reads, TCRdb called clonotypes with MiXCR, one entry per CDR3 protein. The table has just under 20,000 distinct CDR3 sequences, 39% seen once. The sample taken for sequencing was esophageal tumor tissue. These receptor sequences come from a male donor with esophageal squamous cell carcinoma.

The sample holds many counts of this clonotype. Written as DNA, the CDR3 is TGTGCCAGCAGCCTCACTAGCGGGGGGCGGGGTGAGCAGTTCTTC. Amino acids: CASSLTSGGRGEQFF. J is TRBJ2-1 and V is TRBV28, with TRBD2 identical over 12 bases. V was clipped by 6 bases and J by 9 bases; unmatched bases: 9. Germline CDR1 reads MDHEN; CDR2 reads SYDVKM. The length of the CDR3 is 15 residues. The full variable domain, in which reference TRBV28 and TRBJ2-1 provide the parts outside the CDR3, is DVKVTQSSRYLVKRTGEKVFLECVQDMDHENMFWYRQDPGLGLRLIYFSYDVKMKEKGDIPEGYSVSREKKERFSLILESASTNQTSMYLCASSLTSGGRGEQFFGPGTRLTVL.

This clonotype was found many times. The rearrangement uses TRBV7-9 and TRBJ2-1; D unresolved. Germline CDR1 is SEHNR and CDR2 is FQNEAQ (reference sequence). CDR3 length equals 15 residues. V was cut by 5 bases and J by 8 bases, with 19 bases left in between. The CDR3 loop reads CASSRVGPQVHEQFF. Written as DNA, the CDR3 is TGTGCCAGCAGCCGGGTTGGGCCCCAGGTCCATGAGCAGTTCTTC.

The CDR3 region has the DNA TGTGCCAGCAGCTTAGTAGCGGGGGTAAATGAGCAGTTCTTC. This sequence encodes CASSLVAGVNEQFF. This chain uses TRBV7-6 with TRBJ2-5, with 9 bases identical to TRBD2. Gene TRBJ2-1 matches the end of the DNA better, so the J call may be wrong. The V gene's germline CDR1 is SGHVS and CDR2 FNYEAQ. The CDR3 covers 14 residues.

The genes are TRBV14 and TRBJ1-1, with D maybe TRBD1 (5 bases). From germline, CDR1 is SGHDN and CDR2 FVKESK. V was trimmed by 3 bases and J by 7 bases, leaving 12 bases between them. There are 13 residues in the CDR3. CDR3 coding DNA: TGTGCCAGCAGCCACCGACGGGACGGTGAAGCTTTCTTT. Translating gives CASSHRRDGEAFF.

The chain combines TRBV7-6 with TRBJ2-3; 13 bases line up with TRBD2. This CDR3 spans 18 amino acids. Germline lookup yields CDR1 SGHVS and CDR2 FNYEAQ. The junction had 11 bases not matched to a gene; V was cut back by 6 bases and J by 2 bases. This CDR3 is CASSSVGLAGRFTDTQYF. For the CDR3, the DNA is TGTGCCAGCAGTTCAGTGGGACTAGCGGGAAGGTTCACAGATACGCAGTATTTT. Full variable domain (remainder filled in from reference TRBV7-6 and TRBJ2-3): GAGVSQSPRYKVTKRGQDVALRCDPISGHVSLYWYRQALGQGPEFLTYFNYEAQQDKSGLPNDRFSAERPEGSISTLTIQRTEQRDSAMYRCASSSVGLAGRFTDTQYFGPGTRLTVL.

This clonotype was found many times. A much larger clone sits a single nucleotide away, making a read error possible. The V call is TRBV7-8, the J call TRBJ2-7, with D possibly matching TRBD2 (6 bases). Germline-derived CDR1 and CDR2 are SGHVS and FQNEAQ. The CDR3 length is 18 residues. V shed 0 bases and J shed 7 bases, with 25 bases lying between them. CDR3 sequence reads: CASSLALPGALFRNEQYF. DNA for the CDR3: TGTGCCAGCAGCTTAGCCCTCCCGGGAGCCCTATTCCGCAATGAGCAGTACTTC.

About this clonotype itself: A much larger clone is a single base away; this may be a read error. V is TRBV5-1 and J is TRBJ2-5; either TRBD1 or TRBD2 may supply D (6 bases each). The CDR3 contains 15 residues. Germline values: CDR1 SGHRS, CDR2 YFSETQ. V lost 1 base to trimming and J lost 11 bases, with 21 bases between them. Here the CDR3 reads CASSLILGGDNEQYF. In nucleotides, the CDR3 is TGCGCCAGCAGCTTGATTCTGGGCGGGGACAATGAGCAGTACTTC. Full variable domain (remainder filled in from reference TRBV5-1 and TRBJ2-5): KAGVTQTPRYLIKTRGQQVTLSCSPISGHRSVSWYQQTPGQGLQFLFEYFSETQRNKGNFPGRFSGRQFSNSRSEMNVSTLELGDSALYLCASSLILGGDNEQYFGPGTRLLVL.

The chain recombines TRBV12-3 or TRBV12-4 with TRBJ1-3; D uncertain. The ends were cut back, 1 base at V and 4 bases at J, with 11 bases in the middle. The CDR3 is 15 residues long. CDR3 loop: CASSLEVALGNTIYF. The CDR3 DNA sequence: TGTGCCAGCAGTTTAGAGGTGGCCCTGGGAAACACCATATATTTT.

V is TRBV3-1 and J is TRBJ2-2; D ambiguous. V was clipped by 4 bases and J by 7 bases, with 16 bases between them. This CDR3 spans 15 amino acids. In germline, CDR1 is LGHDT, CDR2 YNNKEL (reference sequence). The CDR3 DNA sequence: TGTGCCAGCAGCCCAGCCACCCGCCGGATCGGGGAGCTGTTTTTT. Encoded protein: CASSPATRRIGELFF.

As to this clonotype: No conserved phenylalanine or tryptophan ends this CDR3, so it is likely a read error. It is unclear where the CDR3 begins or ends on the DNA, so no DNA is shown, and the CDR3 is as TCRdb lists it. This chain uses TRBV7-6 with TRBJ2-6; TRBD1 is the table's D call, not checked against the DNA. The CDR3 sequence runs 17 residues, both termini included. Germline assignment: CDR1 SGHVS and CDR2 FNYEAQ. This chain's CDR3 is CASSSGPRKQETQYFGA.